Shown below are 18 T cell receptor beta chains from a single sample sequenced in a study of blood T cell repertoires in COVID-19. Method: immunoSEQ multiplex PCR; TCRdb's copy keeps in-frame clones and lacks some. The sample gives about 90,000 clones, around four fifths of which show up once; 12% is in the top ten. The source material was peripheral blood. The receptor source for this set is a woman in her 70s with active or convalescent COVID-19.

This clone was seen only a few times. DNA for the CDR3: TGTGCCATCAGTGAGGGACAGAGGCACACCGGGGAGCTGTTTTTT. This translates into CAISEGQRHTGELFF. The chain uses TRBV10-3 and TRBJ2-2; a possible D gene is TRBD1 (6 bases). V gave up 2 bases and J gave up 3 bases, with 10 bases separating them. The V gene's germline CDR1 is ENHRY and CDR2 SYGVKD. The CDR3 runs to 15 residues.

This chain joins TRBV5-5 and TRBJ2-7; 7 bases agree with TRBD1. V was pared by 1 base and J by 0 bases, with 1 base of the junction left unmatched. Germline V gene lookup returns CDR1 SGHKS and CDR2 YYEKEE (reference sequence). This CDR3 region has 14 residues. CDR3 DNA sequence: TGTGCCAGCAGCTTGTCAGGGGGCTCCTACGAGCAGTACTTC. Translated, it gives CASSLSGGSYEQYF.

The V call is TRBV28, the J call TRBJ1-2; D remains ambiguous. The germline CDR1 and CDR2 sequences are MDHEN and SYDVKM. V lost 11 bases and J 3 bases, leaving 13 bases between the germline ends. This CDR3 spans 12 amino acids. The CDR3 sequence is CAAWRADYGYTF. The DNA for the CDR3 is TGTGCCGCTTGGAGGGCTGACTATGGCTACACCTTC.

The rearrangement uses TRBV7-2 and TRBJ1-2; D unresolved. Germline CDR1 is SGHTA and CDR2 is FQGNSA. Deletions cut 8 bases from V and 5 bases from J, with 18 bases between. The CDR3 runs to 14 residues. This CDR3 reads CASGHGLGEYGYTF. The CDR3 DNA is TGTGCCAGCGGCCACGGGTTGGGAGAGTATGGCTACACCTTC.

The genes are TRBV12-1 and TRBJ2-3; whether TRBD1, the table's D call, matches the DNA was not checked. TRBV12-1 is described as a pseudogene. The CDR3 is 14 amino acids. This CDR3 reads CASGGTGYTDTQYF. The CDR3 nucleotides read TGTGCCAGCGGAGGGACAGGGTATACAGATACGCAGTATTTT.

CDR3 protein: CASTPGTGGLFEAFF. DNA for the CDR3: TGCGCCAGCACTCCCGGGACAGGGGGTCTGTTTGAAGCTTTCTTT. The rearrangement joins TRBV5-1 to TRBJ1-1; 11 bases are shared with TRBD1. The CDR3 totals 15 residues. Germline CDR1 is SGHRS and CDR2 is YFSETQ. J lost 7 bases, V lost 6 bases, and 11 bases had no gene match.

The genes are TRBV6-5 and TRBJ1-1; TRBD1 is a possible D gene (5 bases). The CDR3 extends over 12 amino acids. V dropped 7 bases and J dropped 1 base, with 7 bases sitting between them. Per the germline V gene, CDR1 is MNHEY and CDR2 is SVGAGI. The CDR3 DNA reads TGTGCCAGCACCGACAGGAACACTGAAGCTTTCTTT. It translates to CASTDRNTEAFF.

The V gene is TRBV18, the J gene TRBJ1-5, with D possibly TRBD1 on 6 matching bases. The CDR3 is 16 amino acids. Germline V gene data show CDR1 as KGHSH and CDR2 as LQKENI. V lost 3 bases, J lost 3 bases, and 15 bases lay in between. The CDR3 protein is CASSPNGQGLNQPQHF. The CDR3 coding sequence is TGTGCCAGCTCACCGAACGGGCAGGGGCTCAATCAGCCCCAGCATTTT.

This rearrangement joins TRBV19 to TRBJ1-4, with 8 bases lining up with TRBD1. CDR1 is LNHDA and CDR2 is SQIVND in the germline V gene (reference sequence). The trim removed 6 bases at V and 3 bases at J, leaving 6 bases unmatched. This CDR3 has 15 residues. The CDR3 loop is CASRDQGAANEKLFF. CDR3 nucleotide sequence: TGTGCCAGTAGGGATCAGGGGGCGGCTAATGAAAAACTGTTTTTT. Complete variable domain (other parts from reference TRBV19 and TRBJ1-4): DGGITQSPKYLFRKEGQNVTLSCEQNLNHDAMYWYRQDPGQGLRLIYYSQIVNDFQKGDIAEGYSVSREKKESFPLTVTSAQKNPTAFYLCASRDQGAANEKLFFGSGTQLSVL.

The sample holds a few counts of this clone. J is TRBJ2-5 and V is TRBV27; 7 nucleotides line up with TRBD2. The CDR3 runs to 15 residues. The germline CDR1 and CDR2 sequences are MNHEY and SMNVEV (reference sequence). Trimming at V came to 0 bases and at J to 5 bases, leaving 6 bases not matched to a gene. The CDR3 DNA reads as TGTGCCAGCAGTTTATCGTACGGGGGGAGGGAGACCCAGTACTTC. It is translated as CASSLSYGGRETQYF.

CDR3 loop: CASSKDSTGYNEQFF. DNA for the CDR3: TGCGCCAGCAGTAAGGACAGCACGGGGTACAATGAGCAGTTCTTC. The gene calls are TRBV5-1 and TRBJ2-1; D might be TRBD1 (6 bases). Trimming took 5 bases from V and 4 from J, leaving 16 bases between them. This CDR3 is 15 amino acids long. CDR1 is SGHRS and CDR2 is YFSETQ in the germline V gene.

About this clone itself: Other DNA sequences of this sample code for an identical CDR3. The gene calls are TRBV5-1 and TRBJ1-1; perhaps TRBD1 as D (5 bases). Looked up from germline, CDR1 is SGHRS and CDR2 is YFSETQ. The CDR3 covers 14 residues. The germline V and J ends were trimmed by 0 bases and 4 bases, with 10 bases remaining between them. The CDR3 sequence is CASSLGQGGTEAFF. CDR3 bases: TGCGCCAGCAGCTTGGGGCAGGGTGGCACTGAAGCTTTCTTT.

The J gene is TRBJ1-2, the V gene TRBV29-1; D possibly corresponds to TRBD1 (5 bases). CDR3 length: 13 residues. V shed 6 bases and J shed 3 bases, with 14 bases lying between them. Germline CDR1 reads SQVTM; CDR2 reads ANQGSEA. CDR3 loop: CSVASGGDYGYTF. The CDR3 nucleotides read TGCAGCGTCGCCTCGGGGGGGGACTATGGCTACACCTTC.

This clone turned up a few times. This chain links TRBV24-1 with TRBJ1-2; 9 bases align to TRBD1. The ends lost 4 bases at V and 8 bases at J; junction bases unmatched: 13. Per the germline V gene, CDR1 is KGHDR and CDR2 is SFDVKD. The CDR3 extends over 16 amino acids. Here the CDR3 reads CATSDTGGGDPRGYTF. The CDR3 coding sequence is TGTGCCACCAGTGACACAGGGGGCGGAGATCCGAGAGGCTACACCTTC.

The gene calls are TRBV4-3 and TRBJ1-1, with TRBD1 matching over 10 bases. The V and J ends lost 3 bases and 3 bases, in that order; junction bases with no gene match: 4. Germline V gives CDR1 LGHNA, CDR2 YSLEER. There are 15 residues in the CDR3. The CDR3 protein is CASSQAGTGDTEAFF. Written as DNA, the CDR3 is TGCGCCAGCAGCCAGGCCGGGACAGGGGACACTGAAGCTTTCTTT.

This clone was counted a few times. The genes are TRBV2 and TRBJ2-7, with 8 bases aligning to TRBD2. The CDR3 contains 14 residues. Germline V gene data show CDR1 as SNHLY and CDR2 as FYNNEI. V trimming: 4 bases; J trimming: 2 bases; junction bases outside the gene matches: 4. The CDR3 region has the DNA TGTGCCAGCAGTGGCGGGGGGCCGCCCTACGAGCAGTACTTC. Its protein product is CASSGGGPPYEQYF.

The gene calls are TRBV29-1 and TRBJ1-2; a possible D gene is TRBD1 (5 bases). The CDR3 covers 12 residues. The germline CDR1 and CDR2 sequences are SQVTM and ANQGSEA. The ends were cut back, 7 bases at V and 0 bases at J, with 9 bases in the middle. CDR3 in amino acids: CSARQPNYGYTF. The DNA of the CDR3 is TGCAGCGCTCGACAGCCTAACTATGGCTACACCTTC.

CDR3 region: CSASADRGGNEQFF. The CDR3 DNA follows: TGCAGTGCTAGTGCGGACAGGGGGGGCAATGAGCAGTTCTTC. The chain links TRBV20-1 to TRBJ2-1; 10 bases align to TRBD1. The CDR3 length is 14 residues. V shed 3 bases, J shed 6 bases, and the junction held 5 bases outside the gene matches. Germline loops: CDR1 DFQATT, CDR2 SNEGSKA (reference sequence).